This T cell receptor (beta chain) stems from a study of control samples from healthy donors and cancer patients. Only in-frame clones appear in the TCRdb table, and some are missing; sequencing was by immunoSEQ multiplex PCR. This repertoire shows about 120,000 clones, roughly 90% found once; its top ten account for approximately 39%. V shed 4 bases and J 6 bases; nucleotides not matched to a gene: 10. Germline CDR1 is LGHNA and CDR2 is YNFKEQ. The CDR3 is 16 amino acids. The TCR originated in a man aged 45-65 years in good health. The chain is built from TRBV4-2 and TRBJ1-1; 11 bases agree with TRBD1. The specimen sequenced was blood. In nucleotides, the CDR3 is TGTGCCAGCAGCCCTTTGGGACAGGGGGAAAATCCTGAAGCTTTCTTT. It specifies CASSPLGQGENPEAFF.